This TCR beta chain was captured by sequencing in a study of cytomegalovirus exposure and HLA in healthy donors. Overall study: From HLA-typed donors, an early data release held about 92 million unique TCRs.

The CDR3 has 15 residues. Germline CDR1 is SGHVS and CDR2 is FQNEAQ. The study ran its PCR with 60 Vbeta and 13 Jbeta primers. The protocol was immunoSEQ multiplex PCR, while the TCRdb copy is restricted to in-frame clones and leaves out a portion. The sample carries around 150,000 clones, around 74% recorded once. Sequencing used PBMCs. The chain employs TRBV7-8 and TRBJ2-5; 9 positions match TRBD1. The DNA end is a closer match to TRBJ2-7, so the J assignment may be wrong. This receptor was taken from a man aged 50 to 59 in good health and CMV-seropositive. CDR3 coding DNA: TGTGCCAGCAGCTTAGGTGCACAGGGGGCTAACGAGCAGTACTTC. It is translated as CASSLGAQGANEQYF.